Included here is one T cell receptor (beta chain) sequence, with context. Its cognate antigen has yet to be identified. No per-base quality is available; no much larger clone lies one base away. This specimen belongs to a study of T-cell reconstitution after alpha-beta-depleted transplantation in children listed by TCRdb under 2016. Turning to the overall study: T-cell immune reconstitution after TCRalphabeta/CD19-depleted allogeneic hematopoietic cell transplantation in children was quantitatively tracked in the study by means of TCR repertoire profiling.

Deletion took 3 bases off V and 5 bases off J, with a span of 15 bases between the germline ends. CDR1 is given as SEHNR and CDR2 as FQNEAQ, both from the germline V gene (reference sequence). The CDR3 numbers 15 residues from cysteine through phenylalanine. Kept here is only the CDR3 DNA, which spans 45 bases and is read in frame from base 1. The protocol used for the library was PCR. This sample was sequenced with an Illumina HiSeq 2500. To normalize quantification of the TCRbeta repertoire, the TCR libraries were built with molecular barcoding that relied on unique molecular identifiers. TCRdb reprocessing: public reads trimmed at Q25 with fastp, clones called with MiXCR, in-frame beta chains kept. Rows are unified per CDR3 protein, each entry keeping the most common DNA and genes. The sample yields more than 250,000 distinct CDR3 sequences; 9.9% were counted once. The ten largest clones represent around 10% of the sample.

The sample in question was PBMCs from the stem cell graft donor, obtained from the stem cell graft. The source of this sequence is a human donor who donated a stem cell graft to a child with SCID. This chain joins TRBV7-9 to TRBJ2-3, with the D call perhaps TRBD1 or TRBD2, as 6 bases match in each case. CDR3 sequence: CASSFTGLAKDTQYF. The nucleotides read TGTGCCAGCAGCTTTACAGGGCTAGCGAAAGATACGCAGTATTTT.